Listed here are 19 T cell receptor beta chains from one sample, sequenced in a study of molecular identifiers for immune sequencing clone quantification. TCRdb recomputed calls from the PCR reads with MiXCR, one row per CDR3 protein. This table holds over 90,000 distinct CDR3 sequences, 30% to 45% found once. Sequences were obtained from naive CD8+ T cells from blood, with Jurkat cell RNA spiked in. Subset specified: FACS-sorted CD8+CD4-CCR7+CD45RA+ naive T cells. Receptor source: a human donor in good health. Some libraries in this study had Jurkat cell RNA spiked in.

On this clonotype: Possible read error: a much larger clone is one base away. The chain links TRBV28 to TRBJ2-1, with 8 bases matching TRBD2. This CDR3 contains 15 residues. Germline CDR1 reads MDHEN; CDR2 reads SYDVKM. CDR3 in DNA: TGTGCCAGCAGTCCGGGACTAGGCCCGAGATATGAGCTGTTCTTC. It codes for CASSPGLGPRYELFF.

With regard to this clonotype: A much larger clone differs from this one at a single base, so this may be a read error. The chain joins TRBV4-2 to TRBJ2-3; TRBD2 matches 7 bases. The ends lost 2 bases at V and 8 bases at J; junction bases unmatched: 19. Per germline, CDR1 LGHNA and CDR2 YNFKEQ. The CDR3 spans 18 residues. The CDR3 is CASSQRPQLASSWGTQYF. CDR3 bases: TGTGCCAGCAGCCAAAGGCCCCAACTAGCGTCGAGCTGGGGTACGCAGTATTTT.

This clonotype was recorded at least ten times. This chain's CDR3 is CASSVTGTEETQYF. CDR3 bases: TGTGCCAGCAGCGTAACTGGGACAGAAGAGACCCAGTACTTC. V and J are TRBV28 and TRBJ2-5; 7 bases map to TRBD1. CDR1 and CDR2 (germline): MDHEN, SYDVKM. The CDR3 covers 14 residues. Germline trimming cut 6 bases from V and 3 bases from J; bases unmatched to any gene: 7.

The rearrangement links TRBV7-2 to TRBJ2-7, with D unresolved. Trimming stripped 1 base from V and 2 bases from J, with 9 bases between. Germline-derived CDR1 and CDR2 are SGHTA and FQGNSA. The CDR3 length is 14 residues. CDR3 sequence (DNA): TGTGCCAGCAGCTTAGGCACCCTGACCTACGAGCAGTACTTC. It specifies CASSLGTLTYEQYF.

This clonotype showed up just a few times. The chain has TRBV19 and TRBJ1-2; possible D gene TRBD1, 5 bases. CDR3 length: 11 amino acids. CDR1 LNHDA and CDR2 SQIVND come from the germline V gene (reference sequence). With 1 base removed from V and 10 bases from J, the gap between germline ends came to 7 bases. CDR3 region: CASSIGQIYTF. The CDR3 region has the DNA TGTGCCAGTAGTATAGGACAGATCTACACCTTC.

At least ten counts were recorded for this clonotype. The chain carries TRBV28 and TRBJ2-7; a possible D gene is TRBD1 (5 bases). The CDR3 is 14 residues long. Between the trimmed V and J ends, which lost 5 bases and 3 bases, there was a span of 14 bases. Germline CDR1 reads MDHEN; CDR2 reads SYDVKM. The CDR3 loop reads CASSREQELYEQYF. DNA of the CDR3: TGTGCCAGCAGTAGGGAACAGGAACTCTACGAGCAGTACTTC.

The chain is built from TRBV7-2 and TRBJ2-5; 9 positions match TRBD1. Germline V gene lookup returns CDR1 SGHTA and CDR2 FQGNSA. V gave up 1 base and J gave up 1 base; unmatched junction bases: 4. CDR3 length: 16 amino acids. Written as DNA, the CDR3 is TGTGCCAGCAGCTTAGGGGACAGGGTCCTCCAAGAGACCCAGTACTTC. Protein sequence: CASSLGDRVLQETQYF. The variable domain in full, completed from reference TRBV7-2 and TRBJ2-5, reads GAGVSQSPSNKVTEKGKDVELRCDPISGHTALYWYRQSLGQGLEFLIYFQGNSAPDKSGLPSDRFSAERTGGSVSTLTIQRTQQEDSAVYLCASSLGDRVLQETQYFGPGTRLLVL.

The chain uses TRBV7-3 and TRBJ2-1; TRBD1 might be the D (6 bases). Germline CDR1 reads SGHTA; CDR2 reads FQGTGA. Trimming stripped 3 bases from V and 8 bases from J, with 14 bases between. The CDR3 is made up of 14 amino acids. The CDR3 sequence: CASSFGRGSHEQFF. The CDR3 DNA sequence: TGTGCCAGCAGCTTTGGCAGGGGCTCGCATGAGCAGTTCTTC.

The chain joins TRBV14 to TRBJ2-7; D tentatively reads TRBD1 or TRBD2 (5 bases each). V was trimmed by 4 bases and J by 2 bases, leaving 12 bases between them. CDR1 is SGHDN, CDR2 FVKESK, per germline. This CDR3 has 14 residues. In nucleotides, the CDR3 is TGTGCCAGCAGCCGTTCGGGGCTCACCTACGAGCAGTACTTC. Protein product: CASSRSGLTYEQYF.

The V gene is TRBV28, the J gene TRBJ2-4; perhaps TRBD1 as D (6 bases). Per germline, CDR1 MDHEN and CDR2 SYDVKM. V gave up 5 bases and J gave up 0 bases, with 11 bases separating them. The length of the CDR3 is 15 residues. Written as DNA, the CDR3 is TGTGCCAGCAGTCCAGGACAGTTAGCCAAAAACATTCAGTACTTC. Amino acids: CASSPGQLAKNIQYF.

The genes are TRBV7-9 and TRBJ2-7; TRBD2 aligns across 13 bases. This CDR3 has 18 residues. With V trimmed by 4 bases and J by 0 bases, 9 bases remained unmatched. Per the germline V gene, CDR1 is SEHNR and CDR2 is FQNEAQ (reference sequence). The CDR3 reads CASSSPGGLAGNSYEQYF. In DNA form, the CDR3 reads TGTGCCAGCAGCTCCCCAGGGGGACTAGCGGGGAACTCCTACGAGCAGTACTTC.

This clonotype has more than one count but fewer than ten. This chain's CDR3 is CANSQGALLTGELFF. As DNA, the CDR3 is TGTGCCAATTCTCAGGGGGCCCTCCTCACCGGGGAGCTGTTTTTT. The chain has TRBV2 and TRBJ2-2; 8 bases are shared with TRBD1. The CDR3 consists of 15 residues. Looked up from germline, CDR1 is SNHLY and CDR2 is FYNNEI. Trimming cost V 10 bases and J 4 bases; bases outside gene matches: 11.

This chain's CDR3 is CASNYGGTEAFF. The CDR3 DNA reads TGTGCCAGCAACTACGGGGGCACTGAAGCTTTCTTT. The chain recombines TRBV7-9 with TRBJ1-1; D perhaps matches TRBD1 (5 bases). This CDR3 has 12 residues. Germline CDR1 reads SEHNR; CDR2 reads FQNEAQ (reference sequence). V lost 7 bases and J lost 4, with 10 bases in between.

Note on this clonotype: This CDR3 is missing its conserved last phenylalanine or tryptophan, likely due to a read error. V and J are TRBV10-1 and TRBJ2-7; tentative D call: TRBD2 (5 bases). Trimming shortened V by 10 bases and J by 4 bases, and 11 bases separated the two germline ends. Per the germline V gene, CDR1 is WNHNN and CDR2 is SYGVQD (reference sequence). The CDR3 runs to 11 residues. The CDR3 DNA is TGCGCCACTCCGGGGAATTACGAGCAGTACTAC. Protein sequence: CATPGNYEQYY.

The chain links TRBV5-6 to TRBJ1-1; 9 nucleotides line up with TRBD1. Per germline, CDR1 SGHDT and CDR2 YYEEEE. J gave up 4 bases and V 4 bases, and 5 bases lay outside the gene matches. There are 14 residues in the CDR3. The CDR3 nucleotides read TGTGCCAGCAGCATGGACAGGGGAATCACTGAAGCTTTCTTT. It translates to CASSMDRGITEAFF.

This clonotype was seen repeatedly, ten times or more. The V and J genes are TRBV12-5 and TRBJ2-6, with 7 bases matching TRBD1. CDR3 size: 15 residues. CDR1 and CDR2 (germline): LGHNT, FRNRAP. V lost 5 bases, J lost 4 bases, and 5 bases stayed unmatched. The CDR3 protein is CASGNTGVGANVLTF. The CDR3, as DNA: TGTGCTAGTGGTAATACAGGGGTCGGGGCCAACGTCCTGACTTTC.

This clonotype came up many times. V usage is TRBV7-8 and J usage is TRBJ2-3, with 8 positions matching TRBD2. This CDR3 is 15 amino acids long. The V and J ends lost 1 base and 4 bases, in that order; junction bases with no gene match: 4. Looked up from germline, CDR1 is SGHVS and CDR2 is FQNEAQ. The CDR3 coding sequence is TGTGCCAGCAGCTTAGTTAGCGGGATCTCAGATACGCAGTATTTT. It yields the protein CASSLVSGISDTQYF.

In its sample, this clonotype was seen a few times. The chain links TRBV4-3 to TRBJ2-7; 8 bases map to TRBD2. The J segment lost 1 base and the V segment lost 4 bases, leaving 3 bases of the junction unmatched. Germline values: CDR1 LGHNA, CDR2 YSLEER. This CDR3 has 14 residues. The CDR3 nucleotides are TGCGCCAGCAGCCCCCGGGGGGGGTCCTACGAGCAGTACTTC. It codes for CASSPRGGSYEQYF.

The V and J genes are TRBV10-3 and TRBJ2-7; D is perhaps TRBD2 (5 bases). The CDR3 loop spans 15 amino acids. The V gene's germline CDR1 is ENHRY and CDR2 SYGVKD. V was pared by 3 bases and J by 3 bases, with 15 bases between. The CDR3 DNA reads TGTGCCATCAGTGATGGAGCAGCGGTCCTCTACGAGCAGTACTTC. This encodes CAISDGAAVLYEQYF.